This is a list of T cell receptor beta chains from one sample in a study of CD8+ T cells in alopecia areata. The data were produced by immunoSEQ multiplex PCR, yet TCRdb's version contains in-frame clones alone and is incomplete. This repertoire shows 110,000 to 150,000 clones, roughly half found once; its top ten account for 0.95% to 1%. This material consisted of CD4+ T cells sorted from blood, taken at week 0. These receptors were taken from a human donor with alopecia areata. The CDR3 runs from the conserved cysteine through the conserved F or W. Fields, in order: V gene, CDR3 length, CDR3 protein.

TRBV30	11	CASPWGRGYTF
TRBV29-1	13	CSVEAGRGETQYF
TRBV29-1	14	CSVVLGGSYNEQFF
TRBV11-2	11	CASYPNYEQYF
TRBV6-1	12	CASGAPNEKLFF
TRBV9	14	CASSVGQGPYEQYF
TRBV7-9	14	CASSLVDRPRGYTF
TRBV5-1	15	CASSVGAGVSYEQYF
TRBV30	13	CAWSVSLNTEAFF
TRBV28	12	CASKLEGTEAFF
TRBV30	15	CAWSGLFPSQNEQYF
TRBV6-1	13	CASMTGGNQPQHF
TRBV30	14	CAWSVPPNTGELFF
TRBV6-5	13	CASSSPARDTQYF
TRBV5-1	14	CASSSPRLRETQYF
TRBV7-9	12	CASSLELGEQFF
TRBV29-1	17	CSVLLAGAGSAKNIQYF
TRBV6-6	14	CASRYTGTFYGYTF
TRBV9	14	CASSSRSNTGELFF
TRBV28	11	CASGLSYEQYF
TRBV19	14	CASRRGPENTEAFF
TRBV7-2	15	CASSLAGGTTDTQYF
TRBV28	12	CASSRFRRPQHF
TRBV4-3	16	CASSQEVGTEGETQYF
TRBV4-3	20	CASSQDAPGGRASHQETQYF
TRBV30	14	CAWSHGGENQPQHF
TRBV7-2	13	CASRTSGDNEQFF
TRBV29-1	14	CSVVAGLSNQPQHF
TRBV29-1	13	CSVEDRWPGELFF
TRBV5-1	14	CASSLGTVNTEAFF
TRBV27	16	CASSPTASLAFRPQHF
TRBV7-9	13	CASSRGTGGEQYF